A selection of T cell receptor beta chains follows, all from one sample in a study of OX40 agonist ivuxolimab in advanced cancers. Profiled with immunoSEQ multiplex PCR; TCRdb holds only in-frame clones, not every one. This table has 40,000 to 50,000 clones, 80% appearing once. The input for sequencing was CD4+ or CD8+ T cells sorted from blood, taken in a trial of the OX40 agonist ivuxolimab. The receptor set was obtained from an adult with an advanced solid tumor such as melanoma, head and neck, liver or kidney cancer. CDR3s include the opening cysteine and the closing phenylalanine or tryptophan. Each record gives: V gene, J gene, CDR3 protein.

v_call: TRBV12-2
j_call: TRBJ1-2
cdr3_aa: CASRLAGINGYTF

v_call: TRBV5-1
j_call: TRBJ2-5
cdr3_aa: CASSGTGTYQETQYF

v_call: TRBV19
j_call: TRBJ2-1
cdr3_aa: CASSPLPGSSSYNEQFF

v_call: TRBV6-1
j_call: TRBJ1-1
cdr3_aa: CASSVNRVGTEAFF

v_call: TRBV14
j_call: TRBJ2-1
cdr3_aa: CASSQEGGNEQFF

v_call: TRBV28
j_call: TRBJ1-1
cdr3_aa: CASSLIPAHTEAFF

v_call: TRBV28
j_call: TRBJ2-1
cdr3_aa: CASSPWDRGRFGNEQFF

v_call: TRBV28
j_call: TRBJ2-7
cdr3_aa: CAILGGPRTSYEQYF

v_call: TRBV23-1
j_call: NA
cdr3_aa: CASSQNRGRTYEQYF

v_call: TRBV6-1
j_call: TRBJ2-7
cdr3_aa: CASSEEQGIYEQYF